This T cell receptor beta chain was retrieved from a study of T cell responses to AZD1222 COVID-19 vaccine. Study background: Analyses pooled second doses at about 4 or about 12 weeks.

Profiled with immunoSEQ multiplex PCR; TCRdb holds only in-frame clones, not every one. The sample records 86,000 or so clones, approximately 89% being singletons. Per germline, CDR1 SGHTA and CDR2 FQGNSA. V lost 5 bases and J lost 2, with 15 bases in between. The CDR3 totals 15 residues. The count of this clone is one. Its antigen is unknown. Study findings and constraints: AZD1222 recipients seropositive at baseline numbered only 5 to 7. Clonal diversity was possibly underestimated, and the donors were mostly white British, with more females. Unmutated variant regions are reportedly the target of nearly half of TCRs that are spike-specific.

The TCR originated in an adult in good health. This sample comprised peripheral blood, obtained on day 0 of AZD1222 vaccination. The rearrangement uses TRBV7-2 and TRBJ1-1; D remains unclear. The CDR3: CASSATWAYNTEAFF. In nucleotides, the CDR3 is TGTGCCAGCAGCGCGACGTGGGCCTATAACACTGAAGCTTTCTTT.